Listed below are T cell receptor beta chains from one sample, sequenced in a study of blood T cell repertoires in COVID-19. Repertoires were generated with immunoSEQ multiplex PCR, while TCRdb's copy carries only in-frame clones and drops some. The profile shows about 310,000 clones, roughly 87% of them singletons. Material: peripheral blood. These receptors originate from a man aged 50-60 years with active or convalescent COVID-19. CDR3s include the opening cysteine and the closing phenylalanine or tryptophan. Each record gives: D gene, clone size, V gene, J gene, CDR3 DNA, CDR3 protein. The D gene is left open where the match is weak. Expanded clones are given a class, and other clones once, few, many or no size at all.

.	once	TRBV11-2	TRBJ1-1	TGTGCCAGCAGCTTTGAGGGAGGGACTGAAGCTTTCTTT	CASSFEGGTEAFF
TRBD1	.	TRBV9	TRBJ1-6	TGTGCCAGCAACAGACAGGGGCCCTATAATTCACCCCTCCACTTT	CASNRQGPYNSPLHF
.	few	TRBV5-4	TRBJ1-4	TGTGCCAGCAGCTTGAGCAGGGGTTCTAATGAAAAACTGTTTTTT	CASSLSRGSNEKLFF
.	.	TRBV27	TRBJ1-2	TGTGCCAGCAGTTTCCGGTGGAGGGAGGGTAACTATGGCTACACCTTC	CASSFRWREGNYGYTF
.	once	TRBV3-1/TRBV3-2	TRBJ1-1	TGTGCCAGCAGCCAAGCGTCTGAAGCTTTCTTT	CASSQASEAFF
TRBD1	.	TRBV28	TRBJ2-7	TGTGCCAGCAGTTTTCCCCCGAGGGGGCAGTGGAGCTCCTACGAGCAGTACTTC	CASSFPPRGQWSSYEQYF
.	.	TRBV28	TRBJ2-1	TGTGCCAGCGAGAACTGGCGGAACAATGAGCAGTTCTTC	CASENWRNNEQFF
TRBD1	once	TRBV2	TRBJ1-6	TGTGCCAGCAGTAGTGGACAGGGAAAAGGATCACCCCTCCACTTT	CASSSGQGKGSPLHF
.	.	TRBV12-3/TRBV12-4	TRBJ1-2	TGTGCCAGCAGTTTGGGGGCAGGGCATGGCTACACCTTC	CASSLGAGHGYTF
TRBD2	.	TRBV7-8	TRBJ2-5	TGTGCCAGCAGCTTAGCGGCTAGCGGGAACCAAGAGACCCAGTACTTC	CASSLAASGNQETQYF
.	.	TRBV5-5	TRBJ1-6	TGTGCCAGCAGCCCTGGCGGTAGAAATTCACCCCTCCACTTT	CASSPGGRNSPLHF
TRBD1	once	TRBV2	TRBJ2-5	TGTGCCAGCTCACGGACAGGGGGCGGAGGTGAGACCCAGTACTTC	CASSRTGGGGETQYF
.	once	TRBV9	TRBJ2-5	TGTGCCAGCAGCCCCCCTAAAGAGACCCAGTACTTC	CASSPPKETQYF
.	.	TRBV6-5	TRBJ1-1	TGTGCCAGCAGCTTCGACCGAGGGACTGAAGCTTTCTTT	CASSFDRGTEAFF
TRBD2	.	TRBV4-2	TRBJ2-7	TGTGCCAGCAGCCAAGCCCCCCTAGCGGGCTACGAGCAGTACTTC	CASSQAPLAGYEQYF
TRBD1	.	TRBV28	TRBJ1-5	TGTGCCAGCAGTCCGGGACAGACGCGGAAGCCCCAGCATTTT	CASSPGQTRKPQHF
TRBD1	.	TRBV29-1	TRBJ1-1	TGCAGCGTTGTGGGCAGGGGGCGAGGGACTGAAGCTTTCTTT	CSVVGRGRGTEAFF
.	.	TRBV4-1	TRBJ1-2	TGCGCCAGCAGCCAAGATGGAGCAGGGAGGGCTTATGGCTACACCTTC	CASSQDGAGRAYGYTF
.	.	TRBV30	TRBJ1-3	TGTGCCTGGAGGACCGGGACTAATGGAAACACCATATATTTT	CAWRTGTNGNTIYF
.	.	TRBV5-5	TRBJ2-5	TGTGCCAGCAGCTTGGACACCCAAGAGACCCAGTACTTC	CASSLDTQETQYF
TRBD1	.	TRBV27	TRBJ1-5	TGTGCCAGCAGACGACAGGGAGACGGCAATCAGCCCCAGCATTTT	CASRRQGDGNQPQHF
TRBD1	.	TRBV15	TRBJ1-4	TGTGCCACCAGCGAAGGACAGGGGGCTGGTGAAAAACTGTTTTTT	CATSEGQGAGEKLFF
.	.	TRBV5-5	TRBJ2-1	TGTGCCAGCAGCTGGCAGGGCCAAACCCTCTACAATGAGCAGTTCTTC	CASSWQGQTLYNEQFF
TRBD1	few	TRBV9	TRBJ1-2	TGTGCCAGCAGCGTTAGAGGGACAGGGAGTCCCAATGGCTACACCTTC	CASSVRGTGSPNGYTF
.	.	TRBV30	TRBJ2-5	TGTGCCTGGAGTGGTCCTACCCGCCGGGAGACCCAGTACTTC	CAWSGPTRRETQYF
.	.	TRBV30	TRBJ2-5	TGTGCCTGGGGGACGGGAAGCGGCCAAGAGACCCAGTACTTC	CAWGTGSGQETQYF
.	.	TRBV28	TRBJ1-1	TGTGCCAGCAGTAGACCCAGGGTGAACACTGAAGCTTTCTTT	CASSRPRVNTEAFF
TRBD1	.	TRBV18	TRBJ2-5	TGTGCCAGCTCACGGGACAGGGAGGAGACCCAGTACTTC	CASSRDREETQYF
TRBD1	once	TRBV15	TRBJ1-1	TGTGCCACCAGCCGGGACAGGGTGGGCACTGAAGCTTTCTTT	CATSRDRVGTEAFF
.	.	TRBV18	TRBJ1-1	TGTGCCAGCTCACCCTGGGACACACGCACTGAAGCTTTCTTT	CASSPWDTRTEAFF